Each of the 14 T cell receptor beta chains below was sequenced from the same sample in a study of OX40 agonist ivuxolimab in advanced cancers. Sequenced by immunoSEQ multiplex PCR; TCRdb stores in-frame clones only, minus some. The repertoire consists of around 79,000 clones, with roughly 86% occurring once and the leading ten covering 0.55% to 0.7%. Sequenced material: CD4+ or CD8+ T cells sorted from blood, taken in a trial of the OX40 agonist ivuxolimab. These TCRs come from an adult with an advanced solid tumor such as melanoma, head and neck, liver or kidney cancer.

V usage is TRBV7-2 and J usage is TRBJ1-1, with D perhaps TRBD1 (6 bases). Germline CDR1 and CDR2: SGHTA and FQGNSA. The germline V and J ends were trimmed by 4 bases and 1 base, with 16 bases remaining between them. CDR3 length: 16 residues. CDR3: CASSSRGQPTNTEAFF. The CDR3 DNA sequence: TGTGCCAGCAGCTCGCGCGGACAGCCCACGAACACTGAAGCTTTCTTT.

The chain is built from TRBV29-1 and TRBJ2-2; 9 bases line up with TRBD2. With 7 bases clipped from V and 0 bases from J, the junction kept 12 bases outside the gene matches. Looked up from germline, CDR1 is SQVTM and CDR2 is ANQGSEA. The CDR3 consists of 17 residues. In DNA, the CDR3 is TGCAGCGCGTCGAGGGGACTAGCTAGGGCGAACACCGGGGAGCTGTTTTTT. Translated, it gives CSASRGLARANTGELFF.

The gene calls are TRBV28 and TRBJ2-1, with 7 bases matching TRBD2. J gave up 7 bases and V 6 bases, and 12 bases lay outside the gene matches. Germline CDR1 and CDR2: MDHEN and SYDVKM. This CDR3 is 15 amino acids long. CDR3 sequence (DNA): TGTGCCAGCAGGCCACCTAGCGGAGCGTCAAATGAGCAGTTCTTC. Amino acids: CASRPPSGASNEQFF.

The chain is built from TRBV6-1 and TRBJ2-5; D gene unclear. The germline gives CDR1 MNHNS, CDR2 SASEGT. The length of the CDR3 is 13 residues. The V end lost 3 bases, the J end lost 2 bases, and 7 bases lay between the germline ends. The CDR3 nucleotides are TGTGCCAGCAGTGAGGTAACGCAAGAGACCCAGTACTTC. Its protein product is CASSEVTQETQYF.

The gene calls are TRBV10-1 and TRBJ2-5, with 7 bases aligning to TRBD1. V was clipped by 2 bases and J by 2 bases; unmatched bases: 2. This CDR3 contains 14 residues. CDR1 and CDR2 (germline): WNHNN, SYGVQD (reference sequence). CDR3 region: CASSEGRGQETQYF. The CDR3, as DNA: TGCGCCAGCAGTGAGGGCAGGGGGCAAGAGACCCAGTACTTC.

This chain uses TRBV19 with TRBJ1-1; D not certain. Germline lookup yields CDR1 LNHDA and CDR2 SQIVND (reference sequence). The V end was cut by 6 bases, the J end by 0 bases, with 8 bases between. There are 13 residues in the CDR3. CDR3 nucleotides: TGTGCCAGTAGCGGTAGCCTGAACACTGAAGCTTTCTTT. Its protein product is CASSGSLNTEAFF.

The gene calls are TRBV6-1 and TRBJ2-7; D is ambiguous. CDR1 and CDR2 (germline): MNHNS, SASEGT. This CDR3 contains 13 residues. Trimming took off 2 bases at V and 2 bases at J, with 7 bases between the two ends. The chain's CDR3 is CASSETPTYEQYF. The DNA for the CDR3 is TGTGCCAGCAGTGAAACTCCTACCTACGAGCAGTACTTC.

The rearrangement links TRBV2 to TRBJ1-5; D remains unclear. Trimming removed 6 bases at V and 7 bases at J, with 16 bases between. The CDR3 extends over 14 amino acids. The germline gives CDR1 SNHLY, CDR2 FYNNEI. DNA for the CDR3: TGTGCCAGCAGCTCCGGATCTGGGAGCCAGCCCCAGCATTTT. As protein: CASSSGSGSQPQHF. The variable domain in full, with the rest retrieved from reference TRBV2 and TRBJ1-5, is EPEVTQTPSHQVTQMGQEVILRCVPISNHLYFYWYRQILGQKVEFLVSFYNNEISEKSEIFDDQFSVERPDGSNFTLKIRSTKLEDSAMYFCASSSGSGSQPQHFGDGTRLSIL.

The chain couples TRBV10-2 to TRBJ2-2, with TRBD2 matching 12 bases. The ends lost 7 bases at V and 5 bases at J; junction bases unmatched: 2. The CDR3 has 14 residues. From germline, CDR1 is WSHSY and CDR2 SAAADI. The DNA for the CDR3 is TGCGCCAGCAAAACTAGCGGGGGGACCGGGGAGCTGTTTTTT. Translating gives CASKTSGGTGELFF.

The rearrangement uses TRBV15 and TRBJ2-2; D is unclear. The V gene's germline CDR1 is LNHNV and CDR2 YYDKDF (reference sequence). The CDR3 covers 13 residues. With 0 bases removed from V and 7 bases from J, the gap between germline ends came to 6 bases. For the CDR3, the DNA is TGTGCCACCAGCAGAGATAATAACGGGGAGCTGTTTTTT. Translated, it gives CATSRDNNGELFF.

The V call is TRBV28, the J call TRBJ1-2; 9 nucleotides line up with TRBD1. CDR1 and CDR2 from the germline V gene are MDHEN and SYDVKM. After removal of 8 bases from V and 5 bases from J, the junction contained 9 bases not matched to a gene. The CDR3 is 14 residues long. CDR3 amino acids: CASGEQGARYGYTF. In DNA, the CDR3 is TGTGCCAGCGGCGAACAGGGGGCGCGGTATGGCTACACCTTC.

V is TRBV5-6 and J is TRBJ1-4; 7 bases fit TRBD1. CDR1 and CDR2 (germline): SGHDT, YYEEEE. CDR3 length: 16 residues. The junction had 13 bases not matched to a gene; V was cut back by 3 bases and J by 8 bases. In DNA form, the CDR3 reads TGTGCCAGCAGCTGGACGGGACAGATGTTGGGGGAAAAACTGTTTTTT. Translation: CASSWTGQMLGEKLFF.

This chain uses TRBV2 with TRBJ2-2; 7 bases are a match to TRBD1. This CDR3 has 15 residues. Unmatched junction bases numbered 4, after V lost 6 bases and J lost 0 bases. CDR1 and CDR2 (germline): SNHLY, FYNNEI. The CDR3 loop reads CASRGTATNTGELFF. The CDR3 DNA follows: TGTGCCAGCAGGGGGACAGCGACGAACACCGGGGAGCTGTTTTTT.

The chain recombines TRBV7-9 with TRBJ1-3; no reliable D call. Germline V gives CDR1 SEHNR, CDR2 FQNEAQ (reference sequence). V was clipped by 1 base and J by 0 bases, with 7 bases between them. CDR3 length: 15 residues. The CDR3 here is CASSLVSPSGNTIYF. The CDR3 region has the DNA TGTGCCAGCAGCTTAGTTTCCCCCTCTGGAAACACCATATATTTT.